The sequence of this TCR beta chain was determined in a study of blood T cell repertoires in COVID-19 (dated by TCRdb to 2020 to 2022). Turning to the overall study: Samples from collaborators originated in the United States, Italy and Spain and spanned both the acute and convalescent phases of COVID-19. The material from the prospective study consisted of cDNA or gDNA derived from T cells, B-cell-depleted T cells, or PBMCs. Subjects who had been exposed to COVID-19, were actively infected with it, or had recovered from it provided the deeply sampled blood TCRbeta repertoires that made up the dataset. The repertoires were made available in a free public database intended to serve as a resource for research on the immune response to SARS-CoV-2. Samples were obtained from the ongoing ImmuneRACE study (first 160 participants) and from about 1,300 subjects provided by 6 global collaborators. The sample metadata nearly always contained a de-identified subject ID, COVID-19 status, age in years and sex. Where available, HLA class I and class II types were taken from metadata supplied by the sample provider and were not determined by assay-based typing.

CDR1 SGHTA and CDR2 FQGNSA are derived from the germline V gene. V lost 0 bases and J lost 5 bases; the stretch between them is 17 bases long. Its CDR3 holds 16 amino acids, cysteine through phenylalanine. Only the CDR3 region is kept as DNA, spanning 48 bases read in frame from base 1. Notes on this clone: Its specific antigen is unknown. Qualities for individual bases were not recorded, and no much larger clone is one base off.

TCRbeta CDR3 regions were amplified from genomic DNA by means of the immunoSEQ Assay, a bias-controlled multiplex PCR. As for how the authors treated the data: Within the assay, amplification of reference gene primers was used to estimate how many nucleated cells each sample contained. Sequence reads were collapsed and filtered to measure the absolute abundance of every unique TCRbeta CDR3 rearrangement. For each sample, productive Simpson clonality was calculated by taking the square root of Simpson's diversity index across productive rearrangements. Imported from immuneACCESS, the table was reduced by TCRdb to in-frame sequences with V and J called. These copies leave out some clones; in studies compared against another copy, an unresolved V gene accounts for under half, and the cause of the remainder is not known. The DNA gave D and trimming, while V, J and clone size come from that table. Present in this sample are roughly 150,000 clones, approximately 84% of which were seen just once. Jointly, the top ten make up under 3.5% of the sample.

What the study reported, not specific to this receptor: The quantity of clinical and demographic metadata differed by source and by participant and was supplied without curation.

One collaborating source in Seattle enrolled patients while the patients were actively infected and followed the patients over time throughout the course of disease. Whole blood was collected in K2EDTA tubes by collaborating institutions according to the institutions' own protocols. Collaborator samples were shipped for TCRbeta analysis as frozen whole blood, isolated PBMCs, or DNA extracted from either sample type. Input material: peripheral blood. The chain couples TRBV7-2 to TRBJ2-7; the best D guess is TRBD1, with 5 bases matching. This TCR was sampled from a woman of 80 years or more with COVID-19, enrolled during active disease. The DNA sequence is as follows: TGTGCCAGCAGCTTAGCGGGCTTGGGGCAGCTCGACGAGCAGTACTTC. Translation gives CASSLAGLGQLDEQYF. When the CDR3 is completed using the reference TRBV7-2 and TRBJ2-7 genes on either side, the full variable domain is GAGVSQSPSNKVTEKGKDVELRCDPISGHTALYWYRQSLGQGLEFLIYFQGNSAPDKSGLPSDRFSAERTGGSVSTLTIQRTQQEDSAVYLCASSLAGLGQLDEQYFGPGTRLTVT.